The rows below give T cell receptor beta chains drawn from one sample of a study of OX40 agonist ivuxolimab in advanced cancers. Clones were read by immunoSEQ multiplex PCR, and TCRdb kept only the in-frame ones, dropping some. The sample carries about 60,000 clones, approximately 86% recorded once. The sample was CD4+ or CD8+ T cells sorted from blood, taken in a trial of the OX40 agonist ivuxolimab. The origin of the receptors is an adult with an advanced solid tumor such as melanoma, head and neck, liver or kidney cancer. CDR3s include the opening cysteine and the closing phenylalanine or tryptophan. Fields, in order: V gene, D gene, J gene, clone size, CDR3 DNA, CDR3 protein. A D gene is named only where the DNA matches it firmly. Size is stated for part of the rows, as once, few or many counts, or as a class when the clone is expanded.

v_gene: TRBV5-4
d_gene: NA
j_gene: TRBJ1-2
abundance: once
CDR3nt: TGTGCCAGCAGCTCCCCCCCAGGTGGCTACACCTTC
CDR3aa: CASSSPPGGYTF

v_gene: TRBV11-2
d_gene: TRBD2
j_gene: TRBJ2-3
abundance: NA
CDR3nt: TGTGCCAGCAGCCACGGACTAGCGGGGGGGCCAGATACGCAGTATTTT
CDR3aa: CASSHGLAGGPDTQYF

v_gene: TRBV28
d_gene: NA
j_gene: TRBJ1-4
abundance: once
CDR3nt: TGTGCCAGCAGTTTTGGGCAGCTCCGTGAAAAACTGTTTTTT
CDR3aa: CASSFGQLREKLFF

v_gene: TRBV4-1
d_gene: NA
j_gene: TRBJ1-2
abundance: NA
CDR3nt: TGCGCCAGCAGCCATTCTGGGGGAGAAACTAACTATGGCTACACCTTC
CDR3aa: CASSHSGGETNYGYTF

v_gene: TRBV15
d_gene: NA
j_gene: TRBJ2-5
abundance: NA
CDR3nt: TGTGCCACCAGCAGAGGGGGGGGGCTCCAAGAGACCCAGTACTTC
CDR3aa: CATSRGGGLQETQYF

v_gene: TRBV11-3
d_gene: TRBD2
j_gene: TRBJ2-1
abundance: NA
CDR3nt: TGTGCCAGCAGCCAATTGGCGGGGGAGACTTACAATGAGCAGTTCTTC
CDR3aa: CASSQLAGETYNEQFF

v_gene: TRBV27
d_gene: NA
j_gene: TRBJ1-3
abundance: NA
CDR3nt: TGTGCCAGCAGTCGGGAGTTTTCTGGAAACACCATATATTTT
CDR3aa: CASSREFSGNTIYF

v_gene: TRBV6-6
d_gene: TRBD1
j_gene: TRBJ1-5
abundance: once
CDR3nt: TGTGCCAGCAGTCTAGGGGGGACAGGCAATCAGCCCCAGCATTTT
CDR3aa: CASSLGGTGNQPQHF

v_gene: TRBV15
d_gene: TRBD1
j_gene: TRBJ1-5
abundance: NA
CDR3nt: TGTGCCACCAGCAGAGGGGACAGGGGGTCGGGTCAGCCCCAGCATTTT
CDR3aa: CATSRGDRGSGQPQHF

v_gene: TRBV7-8
d_gene: NA
j_gene: TRBJ1-6
abundance: once
CDR3nt: TGTGCCAGCAGCTTAACGGGACGGAATTCACCCCTCCACTTT
CDR3aa: CASSLTGRNSPLHF

v_gene: TRBV5-4
d_gene: TRBD1
j_gene: TRBJ2-5
abundance: NA
CDR3nt: TGTGCCAGCAGCCAGACAGGGGCGGAGACCCAGTACTTC
CDR3aa: CASSQTGAETQYF

v_gene: TRBV6-5
d_gene: TRBD1
j_gene: TRBJ1-2
abundance: NA
CDR3nt: TGTGCCAGCAGTTACTCTACCGGGACAGACTATGGCTACACCTTC
CDR3aa: CASSYSTGTDYGYTF

v_gene: TRBV7-9
d_gene: TRBD2
j_gene: TRBJ2-1
abundance: NA
CDR3nt: TGTGCCAGCAGCTTACTAGCGGGGGGGCGTGAGCAGTTCTTC
CDR3aa: CASSLLAGGREQFF

v_gene: TRBV7-2
d_gene: TRBD2
j_gene: TRBJ2-1
abundance: once
CDR3nt: TGTGCCAGCAGATACGGACTAGCGGGGGATTTAGAGCAGTTCTTC
CDR3aa: CASRYGLAGDLEQFF

v_gene: TRBV30
d_gene: NA
j_gene: TRBJ2-5
abundance: NA
CDR3nt: TGTGCCTGGAGCACCACTTATCTGGGGCAAGAGACCCAGTACTTC
CDR3aa: CAWSTTYLGQETQYF

v_gene: TRBV19
d_gene: NA
j_gene: TRBJ2-4
abundance: NA
CDR3nt: TGTGCCAGCCAAAGGACCGATCTAGCCAAAAACATTCAGTACTTC
CDR3aa: CASQRTDLAKNIQYF

v_gene: TRBV19
d_gene: NA
j_gene: TRBJ2-1
abundance: NA
CDR3nt: TGTGCCAGCTCCCGGGACAGGACTAGCAATGAGCAGTTCTTC
CDR3aa: CASSRDRTSNEQFF

v_gene: TRBV18
d_gene: NA
j_gene: TRBJ1-5
abundance: few
CDR3nt: TGTGCCAGCTCACCTCTCGGGCCTAACGGGGACCAGCCCCAGCATTTT
CDR3aa: CASSPLGPNGDQPQHF

v_gene: TRBV6-5
d_gene: NA
j_gene: TRBJ1-1
abundance: NA
CDR3nt: TGTGCCAGCAGTTATGGTCGGAGAATGAACACTGAAGCTTTCTTT
CDR3aa: CASSYGRRMNTEAFF

v_gene: TRBV7-6
d_gene: NA
j_gene: TRBJ1-2
abundance: NA
CDR3nt: TGTGCCAGCAGCTTATCCGGGAGAGACTATGGCTACACCTTC
CDR3aa: CASSLSGRDYGYTF

v_gene: TRBV11-3
d_gene: NA
j_gene: TRBJ2-7
abundance: once
CDR3nt: TGTGCCAGCAGCTTAGAAAGAATCTCCTACGAGCAGTACTTC
CDR3aa: CASSLERISYEQYF

v_gene: TRBV9
d_gene: NA
j_gene: TRBJ1-1
abundance: NA
CDR3nt: TGTGCCAGCAGCCGATCCCTCCGGGACCTCACTGAAGCTTTCTTT
CDR3aa: CASSRSLRDLTEAFF

v_gene: TRBV29-1
d_gene: NA
j_gene: TRBJ2-7
abundance: NA
CDR3nt: TGCAGCGTTGAGAGGCGGGCCGTCGGGGAGCAGTACTTC
CDR3aa: CSVERRAVGEQYF

v_gene: TRBV6-5
d_gene: TRBD2
j_gene: TRBJ2-5
abundance: NA
CDR3nt: TGTGCCAGCAGTTACCGACGACTAGCAGAAGAGACCCAGTACTTC
CDR3aa: CASSYRRLAEETQYF